This T cell receptor (beta chain) was identified during a study of blood T cell repertoires in COVID-19. Study background: The United States, Italy and Spain were the sources of the acute and convalescent COVID-19 samples. PBMCs, B-cell-depleted T cells, or T cells provided the cDNA or gDNA that made up the material.

Clones were read by immunoSEQ multiplex PCR, and TCRdb kept only the in-frame ones, dropping some. The sample has 250,000 to 300,000 clones, nearly 90% seen once. V shed 4 bases, J shed 0 bases, and the junction held 5 bases outside the gene matches. Germline CDR1 is SGDLS and CDR2 is YYNGEE. The CDR3 has 17 amino acids. Sequencing was performed on peripheral blood. The rearrangement uses TRBV9 and TRBJ2-1; the match to TRBD2 covers 12 bases. The TCR comes from a woman aged 25 to 39 with acute or convalescent COVID-19. DNA of the CDR3: TGTGCCAGCAGCATTACTAGCGGGAGGACCTCCTACAATGAGCAGTTCTTC. Translation gives CASSITSGRTSYNEQFF.